This T cell receptor (beta chain) was obtained from a study of T cells in Graves' hyperthyroidism and ophthalmopathy. The authors obtained PBMCs from more than 8 ml of fresh peripheral blood. RNA transcripts yielded amplified TCR beta CDR3 regions. TCR CDR3 underwent first-round RT-PCR with the HTBI primer set. TCRdb re-analysed the multiplex PCR reads in MiXCR, keeping a single row per CDR3 protein. The table lists about 610,000 distinct CDR3 sequences, around 15% of them singletons. Ten or more counts support this clonotype. V lost 0 bases and J lost 0; bases outside the gene matches: 7. The CDR3 is 18 amino acids. Germline-derived CDR1 and CDR2 are SQVTM and ANQGSEA.

This clonotype was sampled from a woman between 40 and 55 years old with Graves' ophthalmopathy. The sample comprised blood. J is TRBJ2-6 and V is TRBV29-1, with TRBD1 matching 8 bases. CDR3 protein: CSVEDPRQGTSGANVLTF. For the CDR3, the DNA is TGCAGCGTTGAAGATCCGCGACAGGGGACCTCTGGGGCCAACGTCCTGACTTTC.